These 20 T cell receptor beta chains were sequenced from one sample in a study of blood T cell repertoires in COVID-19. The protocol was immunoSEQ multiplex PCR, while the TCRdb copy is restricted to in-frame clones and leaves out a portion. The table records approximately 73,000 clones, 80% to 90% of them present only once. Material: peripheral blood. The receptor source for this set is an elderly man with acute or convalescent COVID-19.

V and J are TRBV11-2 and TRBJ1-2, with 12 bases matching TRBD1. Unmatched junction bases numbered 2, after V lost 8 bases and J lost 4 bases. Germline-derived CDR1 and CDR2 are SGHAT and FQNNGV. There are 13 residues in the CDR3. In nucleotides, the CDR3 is TGTGCCAGCCAGGGACAGGGGGCCTATGGCTACACCTTC. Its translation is CASQGQGAYGYTF.

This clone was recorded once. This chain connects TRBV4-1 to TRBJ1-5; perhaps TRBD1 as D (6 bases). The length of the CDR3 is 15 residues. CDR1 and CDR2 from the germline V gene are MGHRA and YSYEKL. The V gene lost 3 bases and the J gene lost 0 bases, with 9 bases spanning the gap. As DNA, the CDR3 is TGCGCCAGCAGCCACGGGACAATTAGCAATCAGCCCCAGCATTTT. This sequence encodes CASSHGTISNQPQHF.

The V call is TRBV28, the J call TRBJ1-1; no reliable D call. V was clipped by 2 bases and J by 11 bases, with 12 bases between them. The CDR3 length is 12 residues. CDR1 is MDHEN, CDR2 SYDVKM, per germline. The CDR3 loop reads CASSLEREWAFF. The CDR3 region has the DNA TGTGCCAGCAGTTTAGAACGGGAATGGGCTTTCTTT.

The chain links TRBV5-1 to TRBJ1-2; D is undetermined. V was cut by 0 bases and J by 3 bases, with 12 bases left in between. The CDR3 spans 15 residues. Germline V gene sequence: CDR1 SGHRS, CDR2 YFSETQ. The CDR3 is CASSLAAGNDYGYTF. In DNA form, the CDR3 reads TGCGCCAGCAGCTTGGCCGCAGGAAATGACTATGGCTACACCTTC.

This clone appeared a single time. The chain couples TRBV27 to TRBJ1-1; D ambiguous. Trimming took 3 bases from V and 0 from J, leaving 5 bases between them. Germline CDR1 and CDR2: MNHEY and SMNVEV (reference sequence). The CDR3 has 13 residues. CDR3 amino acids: CASSLSVNTEAFF. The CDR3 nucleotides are TGTGCCAGCAGTTTGTCGGTGAACACTGAAGCTTTCTTT.

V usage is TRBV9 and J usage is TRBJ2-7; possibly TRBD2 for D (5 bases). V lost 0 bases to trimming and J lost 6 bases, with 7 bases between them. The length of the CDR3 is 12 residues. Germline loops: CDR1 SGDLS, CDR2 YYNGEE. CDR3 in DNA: TGTGCCAGCAGCGTAGTAGAGGGCGAGCAGTACTTC. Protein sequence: CASSVVEGEQYF.

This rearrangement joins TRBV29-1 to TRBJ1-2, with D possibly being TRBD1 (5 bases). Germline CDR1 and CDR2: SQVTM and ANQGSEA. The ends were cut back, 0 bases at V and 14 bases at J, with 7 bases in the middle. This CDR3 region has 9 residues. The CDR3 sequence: CSVEEGRTF. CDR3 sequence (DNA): TGCAGCGTTGAAGAGGGGCGGACCTTC. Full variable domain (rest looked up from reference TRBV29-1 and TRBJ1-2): SAVISQKPSRDICQRGTSLTIQCQVDSQVTMMFWYRQQPGQSLTLIATANQGSEATYESGFVIDKFPISRPNLTFSTLTVSNMSPEDSSIYLCSVEEGRTFGSGTRLTVV.

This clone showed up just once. This CDR3 is CASRDRVISNQPQHF. CDR3 bases: TGTGCCAGCCGGGACAGAGTTATAAGCAATCAGCCCCAGCATTTT. This chain joins TRBV19 and TRBJ1-5, with TRBD1 identical over 7 bases. Germline trimming cut 9 bases from V and 1 base from J; bases unmatched to any gene: 9. CDR3 length: 15 amino acids. CDR1 and CDR2 from the germline V gene are LNHDA and SQIVND (reference sequence).

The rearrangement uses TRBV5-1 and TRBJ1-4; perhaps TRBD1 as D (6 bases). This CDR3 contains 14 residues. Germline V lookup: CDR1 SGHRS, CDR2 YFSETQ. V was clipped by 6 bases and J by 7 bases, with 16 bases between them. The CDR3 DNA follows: TGCGCCAGCACCCGGGGGGGCCTAGGTGAAAAACTGTTTTTT. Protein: CASTRGGLGEKLFF.

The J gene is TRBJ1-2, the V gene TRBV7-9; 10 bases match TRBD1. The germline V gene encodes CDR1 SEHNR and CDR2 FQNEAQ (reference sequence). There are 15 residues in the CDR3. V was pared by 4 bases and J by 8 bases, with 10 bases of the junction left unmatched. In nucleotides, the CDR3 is TGTGCCAGCAGCTCGGGGACAGGGGAGGTCAGGGGCTACACCTTC. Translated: CASSSGTGEVRGYTF.

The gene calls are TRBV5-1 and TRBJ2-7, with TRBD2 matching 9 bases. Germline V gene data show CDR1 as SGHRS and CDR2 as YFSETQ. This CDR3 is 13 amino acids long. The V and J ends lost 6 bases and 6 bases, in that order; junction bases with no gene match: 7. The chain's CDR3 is CASKREELSEQYF. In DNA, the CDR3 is TGCGCCAGCAAGCGGGAGGAATTGAGCGAGCAGTACTTC.

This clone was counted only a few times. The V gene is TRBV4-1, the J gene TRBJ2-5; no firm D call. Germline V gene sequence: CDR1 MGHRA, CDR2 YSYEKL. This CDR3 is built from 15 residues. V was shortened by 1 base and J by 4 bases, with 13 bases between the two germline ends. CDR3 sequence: CASSQGLFPRETQYF. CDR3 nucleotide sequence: TGCGCCAGCAGCCAAGGGCTGTTCCCCAGAGAGACCCAGTACTTC.

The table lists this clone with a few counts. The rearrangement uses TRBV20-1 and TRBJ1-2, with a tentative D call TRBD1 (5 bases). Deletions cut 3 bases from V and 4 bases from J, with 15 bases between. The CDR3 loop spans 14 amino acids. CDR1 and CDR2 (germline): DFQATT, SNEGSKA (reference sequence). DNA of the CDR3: TGCAGTGCTAGTAATTTAGACAGCGCCTATGGCTACACCTTC. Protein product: CSASNLDSAYGYTF.

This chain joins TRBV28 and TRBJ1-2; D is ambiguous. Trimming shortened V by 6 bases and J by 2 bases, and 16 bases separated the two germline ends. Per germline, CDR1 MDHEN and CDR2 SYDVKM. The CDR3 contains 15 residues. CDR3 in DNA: TGTGCCAGCAGCCCCAGCGCCGGGAGCAACTATGGCTACACCTTC. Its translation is CASSPSAGSNYGYTF.

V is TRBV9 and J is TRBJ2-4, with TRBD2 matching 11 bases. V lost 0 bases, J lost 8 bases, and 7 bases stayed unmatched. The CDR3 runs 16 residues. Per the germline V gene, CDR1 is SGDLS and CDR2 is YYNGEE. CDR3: CASSVETSGSVDIQYF. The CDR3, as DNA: TGTGCCAGCAGCGTAGAAACTAGCGGGAGCGTGGACATTCAGTACTTC.

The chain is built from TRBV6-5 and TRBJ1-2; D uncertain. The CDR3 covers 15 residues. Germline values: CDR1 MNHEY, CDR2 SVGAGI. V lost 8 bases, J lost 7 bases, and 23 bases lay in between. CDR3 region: CASRHVSADHRGYTF. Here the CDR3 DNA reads TGTGCCAGCCGACACGTCTCGGCCGATCACCGTGGCTACACCTTC.

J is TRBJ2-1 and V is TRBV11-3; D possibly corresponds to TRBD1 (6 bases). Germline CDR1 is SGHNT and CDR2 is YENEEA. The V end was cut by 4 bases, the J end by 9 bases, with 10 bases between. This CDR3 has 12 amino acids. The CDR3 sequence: CASSSQGREQFF. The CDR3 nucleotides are TGTGCCAGCAGCTCGCAGGGGCGTGAGCAGTTCTTC.

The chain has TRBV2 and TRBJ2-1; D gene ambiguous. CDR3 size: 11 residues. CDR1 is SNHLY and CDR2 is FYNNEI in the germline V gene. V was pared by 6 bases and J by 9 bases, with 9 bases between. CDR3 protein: CASRFLGEQFF. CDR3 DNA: TGTGCCAGCAGATTTCTAGGTGAGCAGTTCTTC.

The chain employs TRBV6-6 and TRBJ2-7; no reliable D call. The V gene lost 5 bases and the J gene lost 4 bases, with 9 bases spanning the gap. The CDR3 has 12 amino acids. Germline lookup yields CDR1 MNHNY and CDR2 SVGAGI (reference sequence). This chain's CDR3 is CASSPSLYEQYF. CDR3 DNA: TGTGCCAGCAGTCCCTCTTTATACGAGCAGTACTTC.

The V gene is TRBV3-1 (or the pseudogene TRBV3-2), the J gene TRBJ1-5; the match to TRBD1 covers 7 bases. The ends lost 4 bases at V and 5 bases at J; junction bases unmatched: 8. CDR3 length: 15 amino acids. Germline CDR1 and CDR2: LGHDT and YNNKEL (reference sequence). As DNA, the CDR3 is TGTGCCAGCAGCCCTAGGCAGGGGGGATATCAGCCCCAGCATTTT. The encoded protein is CASSPRQGGYQPQHF.